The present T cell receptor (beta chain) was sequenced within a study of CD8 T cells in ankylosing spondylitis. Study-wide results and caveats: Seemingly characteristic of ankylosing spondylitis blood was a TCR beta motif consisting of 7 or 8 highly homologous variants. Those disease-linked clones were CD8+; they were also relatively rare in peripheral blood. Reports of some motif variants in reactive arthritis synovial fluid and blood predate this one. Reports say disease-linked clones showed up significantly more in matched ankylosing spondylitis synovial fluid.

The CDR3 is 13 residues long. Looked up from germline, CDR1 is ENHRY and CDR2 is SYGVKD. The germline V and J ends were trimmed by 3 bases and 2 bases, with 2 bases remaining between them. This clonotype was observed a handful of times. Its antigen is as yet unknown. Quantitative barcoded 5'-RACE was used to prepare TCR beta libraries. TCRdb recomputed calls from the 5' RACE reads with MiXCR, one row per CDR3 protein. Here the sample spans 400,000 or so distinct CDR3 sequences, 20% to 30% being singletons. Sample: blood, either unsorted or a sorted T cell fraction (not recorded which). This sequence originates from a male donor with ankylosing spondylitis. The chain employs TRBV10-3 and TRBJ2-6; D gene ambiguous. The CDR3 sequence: CAISDAGANVLTF. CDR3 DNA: TGTGCCATCAGTGACGCTGGGGCCAACGTCCTGACTTTC.